These 25 T cell receptor beta chains share one sample of origin, sequenced in a study of blood T cell repertoires in COVID-19. Generated by immunoSEQ multiplex PCR, the TCRdb table keeps only in-frame clones and is missing some. This sample has 200,000 to 300,000 clones, with approximately 92% found just once. Specimen: peripheral blood. The receptors originated from a person aged 18 to 30 with COVID-19, enrolled during active disease.

This rearrangement joins TRBV2 to TRBJ1-1; a possible D gene is TRBD1 (6 bases). Trimming removed 6 bases at V and 0 bases at J, with 23 bases between. This CDR3 comprises 18 residues. Germline CDR1 is SNHLY and CDR2 is FYNNEI. DNA of the CDR3: TGTGCCAGCAGGGGACACAGGGATTCAATAAGATTGAACACTGAAGCTTTCTTT. As protein: CASRGHRDSIRLNTEAFF. Using reference TRBV2 and TRBJ1-1 for the parts outside the CDR3, the full variable domain is EPEVTQTPSHQVTQMGQEVILRCVPISNHLYFYWYRQILGQKVEFLVSFYNNEISEKSEIFDDQFSVERPDGSNFTLKIRSTKLEDSAMYFCASRGHRDSIRLNTEAFFGQGTRLTVV.

As to this clone: Additional DNA sequences in this sample encode the identical CDR3. The genes are TRBV7-9 and TRBJ1-3, with D possibly being TRBD1 (5 bases). Germline CDR1 is SEHNR and CDR2 is FQNEAQ (reference sequence). The CDR3 is 16 amino acids. Trimming stripped 1 base from V and 4 bases from J, with 14 bases between. The CDR3 loop is CASSLGGGLAGNTIYF. The CDR3 nucleotides read TGTGCCAGCAGCTTAGGCGGGGGATTAGCGGGAAACACCATATATTTT.

The V and J genes are TRBV4-1 and TRBJ2-7, with D possibly matching TRBD2 (5 bases). Germline assignment: CDR1 MGHRA and CDR2 YSYEKL. The CDR3 sequence is 15 residues long. The V end lost 1 base, the J end lost 2 bases, and 12 bases lay between the germline ends. The CDR3 loop reads CASSQVSAVTYEQYF. The CDR3 coding sequence is TGCGCCAGCAGCCAAGTTTCAGCGGTTACCTACGAGCAGTACTTC.

V is TRBV10-3 and J is TRBJ1-2; TRBD1 matches 8 bases. Germline CDR1 ENHRY, CDR2 SYGVKD. The V and J ends lost 6 bases and 3 bases, in that order; junction bases with no gene match: 3. The CDR3 loop spans 13 amino acids. The CDR3 DNA reads TGTGCCATCAGGACGACAGGGGACTATGGCTACACCTTC. Amino acids: CAIRTTGDYGYTF.

J is TRBJ2-7 and V is TRBV28; 8 bases align to TRBD2. Germline lookup yields CDR1 MDHEN and CDR2 SYDVKM. The CDR3 has 16 residues. The V gene end was trimmed by 6 bases and the J gene end by 0 bases; junction bases not matched to a gene: 10. The CDR3 spells CASSPSGTRPSYEQYF. The CDR3 DNA is TGTGCCAGCAGCCCGTCCGGGACTAGGCCCTCCTACGAGCAGTACTTC.

The CDR3, as DNA: TGTGCCAGCAGTTACACAGGGACCCGGGGAAACACCATATATTTT. It translates to CASSYTGTRGNTIYF. The V call is TRBV6-5, the J call TRBJ1-3; D is possibly TRBD1 (6 bases). The CDR3 covers 15 residues. Trimming cost V 2 bases and J 4 bases, with 12 bases left between them. The V gene's germline CDR1 is MNHEY and CDR2 SVGAGI.

The V call is TRBV29-1, the J call TRBJ1-1; a possible D gene is TRBD1 (5 bases). Germline CDR1 SQVTM, CDR2 ANQGSEA. Trimming stripped 2 bases from V and 3 bases from J, with 10 bases between. The CDR3 consists of 13 residues. In nucleotides, the CDR3 is TGCAGCGTTGAAACAGGAGACCACACTGAAGCTTTCTTT. Protein sequence: CSVETGDHTEAFF.

The chain has TRBV9 and TRBJ1-1; a possible D gene is TRBD1 (5 bases). The germline CDR1 and CDR2 sequences are SGDLS and YYNGEE. Trimming shortened V by 0 bases and J by 6 bases, and 15 bases separated the two germline ends. The CDR3 has 15 residues. Here the CDR3 reads CASSVDPTADAEAFF. The CDR3 coding sequence is TGTGCCAGCAGCGTAGATCCGACAGCCGACGCTGAAGCTTTCTTT.

The chain carries TRBV4-1 and TRBJ1-5, with 9 bases aligning to TRBD1. The CDR3 extends over 14 amino acids. The J segment lost 5 bases and the V segment lost 4 bases, leaving 3 bases of the junction unmatched. CDR1 is MGHRA and CDR2 is YSYEKL in the germline V gene. The chain's CDR3 is CASSLRDRDQPQHF. CDR3 in DNA: TGCGCCAGCAGCCTCCGGGACAGGGATCAGCCCCAGCATTTT.

The V gene is TRBV4-2, the J gene TRBJ2-7; the match to TRBD2 covers 8 bases. V dropped 2 bases and J dropped 0; count of bases not matched to a gene: 6. The germline V gene encodes CDR1 LGHNA and CDR2 YNFKEQ. CDR3 length: 16 amino acids. The CDR3 DNA is TGTGCCAGCAGCCAAACAAGCGGGGGTGCCTCCTACGAGCAGTACTTC. Amino acids: CASSQTSGGASYEQYF.

The DNA of the CDR3 is TGTGCCAGCAGCGTAGTGGCAAGCTATGGCTACACCTTC. Amino acid sequence: CASSVVASYGYTF. The chain links TRBV9 to TRBJ1-2; no firm D call. This CDR3 contains 13 residues. The germline V and J ends were trimmed by 0 bases and 4 bases, with 7 bases remaining between them. Germline V CDR1 and CDR2: SGDLS, YYNGEE.

This rearrangement joins TRBV27 to TRBJ1-3, with D perhaps matching TRBD1 (5 bases). Looked up from germline, CDR1 is MNHEY and CDR2 is SMNVEV (reference sequence). The CDR3 runs 15 residues. V lost 2 bases and J lost 4, with 12 bases in between. The CDR3, as DNA: TGTGCCAGCAGTTTAAACAGGAGTCCAGGAAACACCATATATTTT. Translated, it gives CASSLNRSPGNTIYF.

The genes are TRBV6-1 and TRBJ1-5, with 7 bases aligning to TRBD1. CDR3 size: 14 residues. The J segment lost 2 bases and the V segment lost 3 bases, leaving 1 base of the junction unmatched. Germline CDR1 reads MNHNS; CDR2 reads SASEGT. The CDR3 region is CASSDTGGNQPQHF. CDR3 in DNA: TGTGCCAGCAGTGATACAGGGGGCAATCAGCCCCAGCATTTT.

The chain uses TRBV7-2 and TRBJ2-7, with D possibly matching TRBD1 (5 bases). V was trimmed by 4 bases and J by 1 base, leaving 14 bases between them. CDR1 is SGHTA and CDR2 is FQGNSA in the germline V gene. This CDR3 is built from 15 residues. The CDR3 reads CASSYDSRGSYEQYF. In DNA, the CDR3 is TGTGCCAGCAGCTACGACAGTAGGGGTTCCTACGAGCAGTACTTC.

The chain is built from TRBV9 and TRBJ2-5; D possibly corresponds to TRBD1 (6 bases). Germline CDR1 is SGDLS and CDR2 is YYNGEE. V dropped 4 bases and J dropped 2 bases, with 9 bases sitting between them. The CDR3 is made up of 13 amino acids. This CDR3 is CASSTGTQETQYF. Here the CDR3 DNA reads TGTGCCAGCAGCACCGGGACACAAGAGACCCAGTACTTC.

The chain is built from TRBV13 and TRBJ2-5; TRBD1 matches at 12 bases. V shed 5 bases and J 5 bases; nucleotides not matched to a gene: 9. The CDR3 extends over 16 amino acids. Germline CDR1 reads PRHDT; CDR2 reads FYEKMQ (reference sequence). CDR3 nucleotide sequence: TGTGCCAGCAGCGCCCACCGGGACAGGGGGCCGGAGACCCAGTACTTC. Protein: CASSAHRDRGPETQYF.

This clone came up a few times. V and J are TRBV28 and TRBJ2-2; 7 nucleotides match TRBD2. J gave up 6 bases and V 6 bases, and 13 bases lay outside the gene matches. This CDR3 contains 16 residues. The germline V gene encodes CDR1 MDHEN and CDR2 SYDVKM. The CDR3 spells CASSPLVGDYAGELFF. DNA for the CDR3: TGTGCCAGCAGCCCCTTGGTCGGGGACTACGCCGGGGAGCTGTTTTTT.

V and J are TRBV20-1 and TRBJ1-6; 10 bases are a match to TRBD1. Germline trimming cut 3 bases from V and 7 bases from J; bases unmatched to any gene: 6. The CDR3 extends over 15 amino acids. The germline V gene encodes CDR1 DFQATT and CDR2 SNEGSKA (reference sequence). The CDR3: CSASRDRGPNSPLHF. The DNA of the CDR3 is TGCAGTGCTAGTCGGGACAGGGGCCCCAATTCACCCCTCCACTTT.

The genes are TRBV10-3 and TRBJ1-2; D gene unclear. The CDR3 has 15 residues. The germline V gene encodes CDR1 ENHRY and CDR2 SYGVKD. The germline V and J ends were trimmed by 5 bases and 8 bases, with 21 bases remaining between them. Here the CDR3 reads CAISTQPLGKEGYTF. Here the CDR3 DNA reads TGTGCCATCAGTACCCAACCCCTAGGAAAGGAGGGCTACACCTTC.

V usage is TRBV5-6 and J usage is TRBJ1-1; a possible D gene is TRBD1 (6 bases). Trimming removed 3 bases at V and 3 bases at J, with 18 bases between. CDR1 SGHDT and CDR2 YYEEEE come from the germline V gene. CDR3 length: 16 residues. In DNA, the CDR3 is TGTGCCAGCAGCTCTCCGCAGACACAGGGCCACACTGAAGCTTTCTTT. This sequence encodes CASSSPQTQGHTEAFF.

The V call is TRBV27, the J call TRBJ2-7; perhaps TRBD2 as D (7 bases). This CDR3 is 17 amino acids long. Germline-derived CDR1 and CDR2 are MNHEY and SMNVEV (reference sequence). Trimming left V 5 bases short and J 4 bases short, with 24 bases between. CDR3 in DNA: TGTGCCAGCAGTATTTCCCACCCTGGAGGGGGGGGATACGAGCAGTACTTC. Translated: CASSISHPGGGGYEQYF.

This clone was picked up a small number of times. The rearrangement joins TRBV5-4 to TRBJ2-7, with D possibly TRBD1 on 6 matching bases. The CDR3 runs to 15 residues. The germline V and J ends were trimmed by 2 bases and 0 bases, with 12 bases remaining between them. Per germline, CDR1 SGHNT and CDR2 YYREEE (reference sequence). As DNA, the CDR3 is TGTGCCAGCAGCTTAGGGGGTTTGGACTCCTACGAGCAGTACTTC. Its protein is CASSLGGLDSYEQYF.

The chain carries TRBV5-8 and TRBJ1-1; 7 positions agree with TRBD1. Germline CDR1 and CDR2: SGHTS and YDEGEE. V lost 2 bases to trimming and J lost 2 bases; unmatched junction nucleotides: 9. The CDR3 runs to 16 residues. CDR3 amino acids: CASSFGDSVFNTEAFF. The DNA for the CDR3 is TGTGCCAGCAGCTTTGGGGACAGTGTATTTAACACTGAAGCTTTCTTT.

V and J are TRBV28 and TRBJ2-4; 7 nucleotides agree with TRBD2. Germline CDR1 MDHEN, CDR2 SYDVKM. V shed 6 bases, J shed 0 bases, and the junction held 5 bases outside the gene matches. This CDR3 has 15 amino acids. The CDR3 spells CASRWGGIAKNIQYF. CDR3 nucleotides: TGTGCCAGCAGATGGGGGGGTATAGCCAAAAACATTCAGTACTTC.

The chain has TRBV3-1 (or the pseudogene TRBV3-2) and TRBJ2-2; no clear D gene. This CDR3 has 13 amino acids. CDR1 and CDR2 (germline): LGHDT, YNNKEL (reference sequence). Trimming cost V 4 bases and J 1 base, with 4 bases left between them. The CDR3 spells CASSRGNTGELFF. The CDR3 DNA reads as TGTGCCAGCAGCCGAGGGAACACCGGGGAGCTGTTTTTT.